These 2 T cell receptor beta chains originate from one sample sequenced in a study of blood T cell repertoires in COVID-19. Sequencing was performed with immunoSEQ multiplex PCR; in TCRdb, only in-frame clones are kept and a portion is missing. In the table there are under 250,000 clones, around nine tenths of which are singletons. Sequenced material: peripheral blood. The receptors stem from a man aged 55 to 70 with COVID-19, enrolled during active disease.

The chain is built from TRBV10-2 and TRBJ1-2; TRBD1 aligns across 9 bases. Germline loops: CDR1 WSHSY, CDR2 SAAADI. Trimming took 6 bases from V and 0 from J; bases not matched to a gene: 8. The CDR3 has 16 residues. The DNA for the CDR3 is TGCGCCAGCAGCCCGACAGGGGGGTTCTCTAACTATGGCTACACCTTC. The encoded protein is CASSPTGGFSNYGYTF.

This rearrangement joins TRBV5-1 to TRBJ2-7; 10 bases are shared with TRBD2. V gave up 0 bases and J gave up 3 bases; unmatched junction bases: 6. Germline V lookup: CDR1 SGHRS, CDR2 YFSETQ. The CDR3 sequence is 16 residues long. CDR3 sequence: CASSLGSSGGIYEQYF. CDR3 bases: TGCGCCAGCAGCTTGGGATCTAGCGGGGGAATCTACGAGCAGTACTTC. Filled out from reference TRBV5-1 and TRBJ2-7, the complete variable domain reads KAGVTQTPRYLIKTRGQQVTLSCSPISGHRSVSWYQQTPGQGLQFLFEYFSETQRNKGNFPGRFSGRQFSNSRSEMNVSTLELGDSALYLCASSLGSSGGIYEQYFGPGTRLTVT.